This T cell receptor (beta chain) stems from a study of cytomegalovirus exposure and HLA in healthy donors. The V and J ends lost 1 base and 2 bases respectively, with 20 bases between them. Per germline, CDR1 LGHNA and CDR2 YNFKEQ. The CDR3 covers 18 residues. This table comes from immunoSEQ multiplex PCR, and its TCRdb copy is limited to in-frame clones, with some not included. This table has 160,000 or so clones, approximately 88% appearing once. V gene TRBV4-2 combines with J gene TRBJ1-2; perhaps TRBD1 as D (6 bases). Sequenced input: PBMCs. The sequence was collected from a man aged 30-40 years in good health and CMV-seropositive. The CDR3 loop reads CASSQGRGREGTNYGYTF. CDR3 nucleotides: TGTGCCAGCAGCCAAGGGCGTGGCAGGGAGGGGACAAACTATGGCTACACCTTC.